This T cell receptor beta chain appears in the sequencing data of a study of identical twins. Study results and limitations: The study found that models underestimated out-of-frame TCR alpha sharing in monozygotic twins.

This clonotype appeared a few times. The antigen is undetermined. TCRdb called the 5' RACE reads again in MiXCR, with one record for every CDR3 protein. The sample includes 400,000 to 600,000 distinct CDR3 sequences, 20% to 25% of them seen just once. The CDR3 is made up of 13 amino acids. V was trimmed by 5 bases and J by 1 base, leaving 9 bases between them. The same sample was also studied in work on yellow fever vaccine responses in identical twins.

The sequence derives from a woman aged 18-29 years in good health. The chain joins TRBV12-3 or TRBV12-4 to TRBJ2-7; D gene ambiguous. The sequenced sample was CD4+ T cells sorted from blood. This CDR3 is CASSPPASYEQYF. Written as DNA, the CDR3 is TGTGCCAGCAGTCCCCCGGCTTCCTACGAGCAGTACTTC.